This T cell receptor (beta chain) came from a study of cytomegalovirus exposure and HLA in healthy donors. This CDR3 comprises 15 residues. After removal of 0 bases from V and 9 bases from J, the junction contained 8 bases not matched to a gene. The germline V gene has CDR1 GTSNPN and CDR2 SVGIG (reference sequence). 13 Jbeta primers and 60 Vbeta primers were used for the PCR. Profiled with immunoSEQ multiplex PCR; TCRdb holds only in-frame clones, not every one. The table has around 60,000 clones, more than 70% seen once. The genes are TRBV30 and TRBJ2-1, with 10 bases lining up with TRBD2. This TCR was recovered from a woman between 40 and 55 years old in good health and CMV-seropositive. The sample was PBMCs. CDR3 bases: TGTGCCTGGAGTGTAAACAGCGGGGGGGCAGTTGAGCAGTTCTTC. Residues: CAWSVNSGGAVEQFF. Looking up the rest from reference TRBV30 and TRBJ2-1 gives the full variable domain: SQTIHQWPATLVQPVGSPLSLECTVEGTSNPNLYWYRQAAGRGLQLLFYSVGIGQISSEVPQNLSASRPQDRQFILSSKKLLLSDSGFYLCAWSVNSGGAVEQFFGPGTRLTVL.